One and the same sample provided the 3 T cell receptor beta chains below, sequenced in a study of CD8 T cells in ankylosing spondylitis. General observations from the study: Among TCR beta sequences, a motif of several highly homologous variants appeared characteristic of ankylosing spondylitis blood.

From the 5' RACE reads, TCRdb called clonotypes with MiXCR, one entry per CDR3 protein. The repertoire holds 220,000 or so distinct CDR3 sequences, with around 20% as singletons. For these TCRs, the target antigens are not known. Sequenced: blood, either unsorted or a sorted T cell fraction (not recorded which). Source of these receptors: a male donor with ankylosing spondylitis.

Details on this clonotype: This may stem from a read error, because a much larger clone lies one nucleotide away. The CDR3 carries no conserved terminal phenylalanine or tryptophan, so it likely arises from a read error. The CDR3 nucleotides read TGTGCCAGCACCTACGGGGCGGGAGCTTTGGAGACCCAGTACTTG. Translating gives CASTYGAGALETQYL. The chain recombines TRBV12-3 or TRBV12-4 with TRBJ2-5; TRBD2 matches 7 bases. The CDR3 runs 15 residues. Trimming at V came to 7 bases and at J to 5 bases, leaving 13 bases not matched to a gene.

This CDR3 reads CASSLSTGRDEQYF. The CDR3 nucleotides read TGCGCCAGCAGCCTTTCGACAGGGAGGGACGAGCAGTACTTC. This chain connects TRBV4-1 to TRBJ2-7; D could derive from TRBD1 or TRBD2 (7 bases each). This CDR3 contains 14 residues. Trimming removed 4 bases from V and 5 bases from J, with 15 bases in between. Germline assignment: CDR1 MGHRA and CDR2 YSYEKL.

The sample holds many counts of this clonotype. The chain employs TRBV27 and TRBJ2-7; D is possibly TRBD1 (6 bases). The CDR3 has 13 residues. Looked up from germline, CDR1 is MNHEY and CDR2 is SMNVEV (reference sequence). Trimming removed 3 bases at V and 1 base at J, with 7 bases between. In nucleotides, the CDR3 is TGTGCCAGCAGTTTGACAGGTTCCTACGAGCAGTACTTC. Protein sequence: CASSLTGSYEQYF.